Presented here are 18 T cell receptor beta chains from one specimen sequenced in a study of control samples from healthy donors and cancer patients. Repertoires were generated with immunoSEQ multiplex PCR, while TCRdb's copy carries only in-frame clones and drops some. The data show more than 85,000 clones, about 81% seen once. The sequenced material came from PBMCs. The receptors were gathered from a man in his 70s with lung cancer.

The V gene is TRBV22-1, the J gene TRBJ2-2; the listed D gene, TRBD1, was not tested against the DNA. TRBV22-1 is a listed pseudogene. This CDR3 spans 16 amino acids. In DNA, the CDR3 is TGTCCTGGGAGCACTACCGGGACAGGGGGCACCGGGGAGCTGTTTTTT. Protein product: CPGSTTGTGGTGELFF.

Here the CDR3 reads CATSDGGTQNQPQHF. In DNA, the CDR3 is TGTGCCACCAGTGACGGTGGGACACAAAATCAGCCCCAGCATTTT. This chain uses TRBV24-1 with TRBJ1-5; possible D gene TRBD1, 6 bases. Germline-derived CDR1 and CDR2 are KGHDR and SFDVKD. This CDR3 comprises 15 residues. V was trimmed by 4 bases and J by 4 bases, leaving 13 bases between them.

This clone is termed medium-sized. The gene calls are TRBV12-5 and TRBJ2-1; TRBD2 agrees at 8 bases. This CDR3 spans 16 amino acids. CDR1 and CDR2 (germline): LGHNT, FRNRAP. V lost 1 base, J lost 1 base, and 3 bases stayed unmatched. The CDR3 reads CASGLGGTRSYNEQFF. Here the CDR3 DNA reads TGTGCTAGTGGTTTGGGAGGGACTAGATCCTACAATGAGCAGTTCTTC.

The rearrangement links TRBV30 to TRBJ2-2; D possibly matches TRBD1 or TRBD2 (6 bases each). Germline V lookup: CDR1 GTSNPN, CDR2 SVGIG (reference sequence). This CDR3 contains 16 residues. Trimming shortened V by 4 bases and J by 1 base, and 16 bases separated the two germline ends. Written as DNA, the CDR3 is TGTGCCTGGAATCCTTTAGGGGGACTGAACACCGGGGAGCTGTTTTTT. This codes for CAWNPLGGLNTGELFF.

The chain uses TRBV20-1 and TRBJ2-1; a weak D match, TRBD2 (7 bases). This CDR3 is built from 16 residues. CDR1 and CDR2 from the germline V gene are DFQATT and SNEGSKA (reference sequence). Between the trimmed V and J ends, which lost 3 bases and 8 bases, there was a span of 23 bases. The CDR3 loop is CSASHPRGAFKHEQFF. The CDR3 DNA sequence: TGCAGTGCTAGTCATCCCCGGGGGGCCTTCAAGCATGAGCAGTTCTTC.

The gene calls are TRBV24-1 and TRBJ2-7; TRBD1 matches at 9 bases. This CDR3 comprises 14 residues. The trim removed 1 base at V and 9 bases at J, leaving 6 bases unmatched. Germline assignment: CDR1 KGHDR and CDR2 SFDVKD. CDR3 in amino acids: CATSDFLTGGVQYF. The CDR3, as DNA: TGTGCCACCAGTGATTTCCTAACAGGGGGCGTGCAGTACTTC.

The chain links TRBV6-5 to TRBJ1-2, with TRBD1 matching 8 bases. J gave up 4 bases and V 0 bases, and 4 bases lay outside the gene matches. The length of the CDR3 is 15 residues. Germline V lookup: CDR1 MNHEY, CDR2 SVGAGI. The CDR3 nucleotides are TGTGCCAGCAGTTACTCGACAGGGGCCAGCTATGGCTACACCTTC. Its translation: CASSYSTGASYGYTF.

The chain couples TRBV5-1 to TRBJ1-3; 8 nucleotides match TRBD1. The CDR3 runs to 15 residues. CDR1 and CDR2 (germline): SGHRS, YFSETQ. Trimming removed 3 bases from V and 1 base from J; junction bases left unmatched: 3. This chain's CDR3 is CASSSGGVSGNTIYF. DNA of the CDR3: TGCGCCAGCAGCTCAGGGGGCGTGTCTGGAAACACCATATATTTT. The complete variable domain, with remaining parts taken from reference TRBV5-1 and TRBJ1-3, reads KAGVTQTPRYLIKTRGQQVTLSCSPISGHRSVSWYQQTPGQGLQFLFEYFSETQRNKGNFPGRFSGRQFSNSRSEMNVSTLELGDSALYLCASSSGGVSGNTIYFGEGSWLTVV.

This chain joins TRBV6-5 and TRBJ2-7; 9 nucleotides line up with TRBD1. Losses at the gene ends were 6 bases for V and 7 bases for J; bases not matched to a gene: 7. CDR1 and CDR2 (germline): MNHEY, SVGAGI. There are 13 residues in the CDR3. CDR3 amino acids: CASSPGTGWEQYF. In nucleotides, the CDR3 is TGTGCCAGCAGCCCCGGGACAGGGTGGGAGCAGTACTTC.

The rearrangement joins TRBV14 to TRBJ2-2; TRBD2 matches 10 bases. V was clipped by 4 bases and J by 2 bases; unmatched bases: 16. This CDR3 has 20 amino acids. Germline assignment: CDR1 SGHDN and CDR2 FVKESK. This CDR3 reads CASSPLLAGFTGLNTGELFF. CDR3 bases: TGTGCCAGCAGCCCTTTACTAGCGGGGTTCACTGGCCTTAACACCGGGGAGCTGTTTTTT.

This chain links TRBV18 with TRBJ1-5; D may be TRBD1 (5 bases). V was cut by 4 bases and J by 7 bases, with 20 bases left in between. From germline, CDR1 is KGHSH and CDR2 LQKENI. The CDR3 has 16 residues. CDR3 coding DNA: TGTGCCAGCTCACTGGGAACGGGGCGGGCCGGGCAGCCCCAGCATTTT. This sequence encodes CASSLGTGRAGQPQHF.

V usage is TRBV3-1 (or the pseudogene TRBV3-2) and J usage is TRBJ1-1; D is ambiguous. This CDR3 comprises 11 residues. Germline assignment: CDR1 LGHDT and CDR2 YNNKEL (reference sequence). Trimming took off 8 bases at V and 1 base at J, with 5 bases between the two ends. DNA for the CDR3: TGTGCCAGCGGCAGGAACACTGAAGCTTTCTTT. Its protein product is CASGRNTEAFF.

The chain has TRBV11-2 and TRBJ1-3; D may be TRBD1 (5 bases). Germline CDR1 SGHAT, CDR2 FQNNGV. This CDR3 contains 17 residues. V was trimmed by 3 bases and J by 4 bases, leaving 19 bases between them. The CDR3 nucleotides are TGTGCCAGCAGCTTGGCGGGACGGCCTGTGCTGGGAAACACCATATATTTT. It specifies CASSLAGRPVLGNTIYF.

The CDR3 reads CASSFRTGNTEAFF. The CDR3 DNA sequence: TGTGCCAGCAGTTTTCGGACGGGGAACACTGAAGCTTTCTTT. This chain joins TRBV27 and TRBJ1-1; D uncertain. The CDR3 runs 14 residues. Germline V gene lookup returns CDR1 MNHEY and CDR2 SMNVEV (reference sequence). V gave up 3 bases and J gave up 1 base, with 9 bases separating them.

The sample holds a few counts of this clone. The CDR3 nucleotides read TGTGCCAGCAGCGTCCCGGGACAGGGACGCCGAGGCTACACCTTC. It is translated as CASSVPGQGRRGYTF. The chain combines TRBV11-2 with TRBJ1-2; 9 bases are shared with TRBD1. The CDR3 spans 15 residues. Germline values: CDR1 SGHAT, CDR2 FQNNGV. V gave up 5 bases and J gave up 8 bases; unmatched junction bases: 12.

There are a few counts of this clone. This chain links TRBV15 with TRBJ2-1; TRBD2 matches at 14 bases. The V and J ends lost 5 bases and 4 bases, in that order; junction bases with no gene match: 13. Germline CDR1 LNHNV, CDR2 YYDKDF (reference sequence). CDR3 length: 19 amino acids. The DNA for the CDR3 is TGTGCCACCAGCGGATCAACCGGGACTAGCGGGGGACAATACAATGAGCAGTTCTTC. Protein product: CATSGSTGTSGGQYNEQFF. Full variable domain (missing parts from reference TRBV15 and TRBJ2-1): DAMVIQNPRYQVTQFGKPVTLSCSQTLNHNVMYWYQQKSSQAPKLLFHYYDKDFNNEADTPDNFQSRRPNTSFCFLDIRSPGLGDTAMYLCATSGSTGTSGGQYNEQFFGPGTRLTVL.

DNA for the CDR3: TGTGCCAGCACCTCTCAACTAGCACGGTCGGGTGAGCAGTACTTC. Translation: CASTSQLARSGEQYF. J is TRBJ2-7 and V is TRBV6-5; a possible D gene is TRBD2 (6 bases). Germline values: CDR1 MNHEY, CDR2 SVGAGI. V lost 7 bases and J lost 7, with 23 bases in between. There are 15 residues in the CDR3.

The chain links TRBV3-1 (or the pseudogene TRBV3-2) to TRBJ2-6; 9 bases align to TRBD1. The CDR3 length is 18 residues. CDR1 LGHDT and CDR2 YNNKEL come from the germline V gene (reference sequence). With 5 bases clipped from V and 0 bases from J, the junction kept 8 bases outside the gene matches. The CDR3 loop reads CASSSDRGYGSGANVLTF. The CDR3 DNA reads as TGTGCCAGCAGCAGCGACAGGGGGTACGGCTCTGGGGCCAACGTCCTGACTTTC.